This TCR beta chain appears in the sequencing data of a study of blood T cell repertoires in COVID-19 (dated by TCRdb to 2020 to 2022). In terms of the full investigation: Samples from collaborators originated in the United States, Italy and Spain and spanned both the acute and convalescent phases of COVID-19. The prospective study material was composed of cDNA or gDNA derived from T cells, B-cell-depleted T cells, or PBMCs. Subjects who had been exposed to COVID-19, were actively infected with it, or had recovered from it provided the deeply sampled blood TCRbeta repertoires that made up the dataset. A freely available public database, intended as a resource for researchers studying the immune response to SARS-CoV-2, is where the repertoires were released. Samples came from the ongoing ImmuneRACE study (first 160 participants) plus 1,254 subjects from 6 global collaborators. A de-identified subject ID, COVID-19 status, age in years and sex were almost always included in the sample metadata. Where HLA class I and class II types were available, the types were taken from metadata supplied by the sample provider, not from assay-based typing. The research as a whole found: How much clinical and demographic metadata was included differed by source and by participant, and the metadata was provided uncurated.

V lost 0 bases and J lost 4 bases; the stretch between them is 9 bases long. In the germline V gene, CDR1 corresponds to MNHNS and CDR2 to SASEGT. From cysteine to phenylalanine, the CDR3 is 14 amino acids long. Just CDR3 DNA is preserved here, 42 bases in frame from base 1. TCRbeta CDR3 regions were amplified from genomic DNA by means of the immunoSEQ Assay, a bias-controlled multiplex PCR. The published analysis was carried out like this. Nucleated cell counts per sample were estimated from amplification of reference gene primers within the assay. To quantify the absolute abundance of each unique TCRbeta CDR3 rearrangement, sequence reads were collapsed and filtered. Productive Simpson clonality was computed per sample as the square root of Simpson's diversity index over productive rearrangements. TCRdb limited this immuneACCESS table to in-frame rearrangements with V and J called. A share of clones is missing; checked studies link under half to unresolved V genes, and the rest is unexplained. That table gives V, J and clone size, and the DNA gave D and trimming. The sample table contains approximately 300,000 clones; only one count was recorded for approximately 88% of them. The ten most abundant clones make up 5% to 7% of the sample.

As to this clone: The antigen it recognizes is unknown. Per-base qualities were not stored, and no clone one base away is much larger.

Samples from volunteer blood donors who had recovered from COVID-19 were contributed by a second Seattle source. Collaborating institutions collected whole blood in K2EDTA tubes following their own protocols. Collaborator samples were shipped for TCRbeta analysis as frozen whole blood, isolated PBMCs, or DNA extracted from either sample type. The chain was built from TRBV6-1 and TRBJ2-5; the D segment cannot be called with confidence. This clonotype was obtained from a man aged 18 to 30 who had recovered from COVID-19. The sequenced sample consisted of peripheral blood. This receptor has the CDR3 CASSEAWPRETQYF. The DNA is TGTGCCAGCAGTGAAGCGTGGCCCCGAGAGACCCAGTACTTC.